Listed below are T cell receptor beta chains from one sample, sequenced in a study of blood T cell repertoires in COVID-19. Using immunoSEQ multiplex PCR, the repertoire was profiled, and TCRdb retains in-frame clones only, with some absent. The sample carries 430,000 or so clones, about 90% recorded once. The sequenced material came from peripheral blood. These receptors were obtained from a man aged 18 to 29 with COVID-19, enrolled during active disease. Each CDR3 is given with its conserved first and last residue. The order of the fields is clone size, CDR3 length, D gene, J gene, V gene, CDR3 DNA, CDR3 protein. A D gene is named only where the DNA matches it firmly. Size is stated for part of the rows, as once, few or many counts, or as a class when the clone is expanded.

.	13	.	TRBJ2-1	TRBV2	TGTGCCAGCAGGGGACTCATAGGGGATGAGCAGTTCTTC	CASRGLIGDEQFF
.	15	.	TRBJ2-6	TRBV7-3	TGTGCCAGCAGCGTCACCGGGTCGCTGGCCAACGTCCTGACTTTC	CASSVTGSLANVLTF
.	13	TRBD2	TRBJ2-5	TRBV19	TGTGCCAGTAGCCTAGCGGGGACAGAGACCCAGTACTTC	CASSLAGTETQYF
.	16	TRBD1	TRBJ1-1	TRBV3-1/TRBV3-2	TGTGCCAGCAGCTACCTCCCGGGACAGGGAGAGACTGAAGCTTTCTTT	CASSYLPGQGETEAFF
.	18	TRBD1	TRBJ2-7	TRBV27	TGTGCCAGCAGTTTTGACCCCTCGGGACAGGGGAGAATATACGAGCAGTACTTC	CASSFDPSGQGRIYEQYF
.	14	TRBD1	TRBJ1-4	TRBV19	TGTGCCAGTAGTATAATGGGACAGGGTGAAAAACTGTTTTTT	CASSIMGQGEKLFF
.	13	TRBD2	TRBJ2-5	TRBV5-4	TGTGCCAGCAGCTACGGGACTAGGGAGACCCAGTACTTC	CASSYGTRETQYF
.	13	.	TRBJ2-7	TRBV29-1	TGCAGCGTTGAATTGGACAATCCCTACGAGCAGTACTTC	CSVELDNPYEQYF
.	15	TRBD1	TRBJ2-3	TRBV28	TGTGCCAGCAGTTTAGGGGGACAGGGGAGAGATACGCAGTATTTT	CASSLGGQGRDTQYF
once	15	.	TRBJ1-1	TRBV24-1	TGTGCCACCAGTTCGGGGGGACCTATGAACACTGAAGCTTTCTTT	CATSSGGPMNTEAFF
.	15	TRBD2	TRBJ2-1	TRBV7-8	TGTGCCAGCAGCCCTAGGACTAGCGGGAGTTATGAGCAGTTCTTC	CASSPRTSGSYEQFF
.	17	TRBD2	TRBJ2-1	TRBV15	TGTGCCACCAGCAAATCGAAGGCGGGGGGGCCCGGGAATGAGCAGTTCTTC	CATSKSKAGGPGNEQFF
.	15	.	TRBJ2-1	TRBV24-1	TGTGCCACCAGTGGAGCGTCAGGGTCCTACAATGAGCAGTTCTTC	CATSGASGSYNEQFF
.	13	.	TRBJ1-1	TRBV19	TGTGCCAGTAAGGACAGACTGAACACTGAAGCTTTCTTT	CASKDRLNTEAFF
.	15	.	TRBJ2-5	TRBV6-1	TGTGCCAGCAGTGAAGTGGTCACTACCCGCGAGACCCAGTACTTC	CASSEVVTTRETQYF
.	15	.	TRBJ2-1	TRBV6-2/TRBV6-3	TGTGCCAGCAGTTACTCGGGGAACGTGCAGCGGGAGCAGTTCTTC	CASSYSGNVQREQFF
.	15	.	TRBJ1-2	TRBV3-1/TRBV3-2	TGTGCCAGCAGCCAAGAGCTGGGGGCAGGCTATGGCTACACCTTC	CASSQELGAGYGYTF